This T cell receptor beta chain derives from a study of blood T cell repertoires in COVID-19. About the research overall: Whether acute or convalescent, the COVID-19 samples came from the United States, Italy and Spain. Nucleic acid was either cDNA or gDNA, and it came from T cells, B-cell-depleted T cells, or PBMCs.

The authors' processing: For nucleated cells, counts were estimated from reference gene primer amplification. The data were produced by immunoSEQ multiplex PCR, yet TCRdb's version contains in-frame clones alone and is incomplete. Clonal size and the V and J genes are those of that table, whereas D and trimming came from the DNA. The sample holds roughly 220,000 clones, around 84% seen once. The germline V gene has CDR1 MNHNY and CDR2 SVGAGI (reference sequence). Deletions cut 2 bases from V and 3 bases from J, with 13 bases between. CDR3 length: 15 residues. Source material: peripheral blood. The receptor comes from a man in his 60s with acute or convalescent COVID-19. V usage is TRBV6-6 and J usage is TRBJ2-5; D perhaps matches TRBD1 (6 bases). The CDR3 loop reads CASSYKGVFEETQYF. The CDR3 coding sequence is TGTGCCAGCAGTTACAAGGGGGTGTTTGAAGAGACCCAGTACTTC.